The 7 T cell receptor beta chains reported below all come from one sample, sequenced in a study of CD8 T cells in ankylosing spondylitis. In TCRdb, the 5' RACE reads were re-called with MiXCR into one record per CDR3 protein. In the table there are fewer than 250,000 distinct CDR3 sequences, roughly 26% of which are singletons. The source material was blood, either unsorted or a sorted T cell fraction (not recorded which). The receptors were gathered from a male donor with ankylosing spondylitis or in good health (not recorded which).

This clonotype came up many times. The gene calls are TRBV5-5 and TRBJ2-1, with 11 bases lining up with TRBD2. The CDR3 covers 16 residues. CDR1 is SGHKS and CDR2 is YYEKEE in the germline V gene (reference sequence). V was clipped by 2 bases and J by 6 bases; unmatched bases: 7. The CDR3 reads CASSFILAGVGNEQFF. The CDR3 bases are TGTGCCAGCAGCTTTATACTAGCGGGAGTCGGCAATGAGCAGTTCTTC. The variable domain in full, with the rest retrieved from reference TRBV5-5 and TRBJ2-1, is DAGVTQSPTHLIKTRGQQVTLRCSPISGHKSVSWYQQVLGQGPQFIFQYYEKEERGRGNFPDRFSARQFPNYSSELNVNALLLGDSALYLCASSFILAGVGNEQFFGPGTRLTVL.

This clonotype has a count of ten or more. The rearrangement uses TRBV7-2 and TRBJ2-7, with D unclear. The germline V and J ends were trimmed by 5 bases and 7 bases, with 15 bases remaining between them. Germline CDR1 SGHTA, CDR2 FQGNSA. CDR3 length equals 13 residues. The CDR3 region is CASSGPPLWEQYF. The CDR3 DNA sequence: TGTGCCAGCAGCGGTCCCCCTTTGTGGGAGCAGTACTTC.

This clonotype has only a few counts. The chain employs TRBV12-3 or TRBV12-4 and TRBJ2-7; D gene unclear. The V gene lost 5 bases and the J gene lost 4 bases, with 15 bases spanning the gap. This CDR3 is 14 amino acids long. The CDR3, as DNA: TGTGCCAGCAGTGGGCCAACTCCCCCTTACGAGCAGTACTTC. Translation: CASSGPTPPYEQYF.

The chain combines TRBV5-6 with TRBJ2-1; D ambiguous. The CDR3 is 14 amino acids. Trimming pared 0 bases from V and 4 bases from J, leaving 8 bases between. Germline CDR1 reads SGHDT; CDR2 reads YYEEEE. The CDR3 DNA reads as TGTGCCAGCAGCTTGGCTCCCTTATACAATGAGCAGTTCTTC. This encodes CASSLAPLYNEQFF.

At least ten counts were recorded for this clonotype. The rearrangement uses TRBV5-6 and TRBJ2-7, with a tentative D call TRBD1 (6 bases). The V end was cut by 4 bases, the J end by 4 bases, with 12 bases between. Germline V gene sequence: CDR1 SGHDT, CDR2 YYEEEE. The CDR3 consists of 13 residues. CDR3 region: CASSTGHSYEQYF. The CDR3, as DNA: TGTGCCAGCAGCACGGGACATTCTTACGAGCAGTACTTC.

V is TRBV5-1 and J is TRBJ2-1; 9 bases match TRBD2. Germline assignment: CDR1 SGHRS and CDR2 YFSETQ. The ends lost 1 base at V and 8 bases at J; junction bases unmatched: 4. This CDR3 spans 14 amino acids. The DNA of the CDR3 is TGCGCCAGCAGCTTGAGGCCTAGCGGGGATGAGCAGTTCTTC. Its protein is CASSLRPSGDEQFF.

This clonotype was picked up many times. The chain couples TRBV12-3 or TRBV12-4 to TRBJ2-6; no clear D gene. CDR3 size: 13 residues. Trimming removed 3 bases at V and 13 bases at J, with 13 bases between. CDR3 bases: TGTGCCAGCAGTTTGTCGGTCCCAGAGGTCCTGACTTTC. Amino acid sequence: CASSLSVPEVLTF.